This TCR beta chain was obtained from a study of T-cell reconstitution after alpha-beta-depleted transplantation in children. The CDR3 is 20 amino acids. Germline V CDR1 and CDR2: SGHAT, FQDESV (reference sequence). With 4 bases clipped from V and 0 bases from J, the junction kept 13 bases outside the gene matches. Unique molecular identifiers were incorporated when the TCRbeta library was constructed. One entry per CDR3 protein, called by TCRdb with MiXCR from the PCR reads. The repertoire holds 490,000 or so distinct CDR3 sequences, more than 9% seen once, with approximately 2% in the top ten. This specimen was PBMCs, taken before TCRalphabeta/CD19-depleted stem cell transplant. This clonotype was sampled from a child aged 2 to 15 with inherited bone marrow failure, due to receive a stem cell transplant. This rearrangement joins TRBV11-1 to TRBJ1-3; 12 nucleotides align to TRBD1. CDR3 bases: TGTGCCAGCAGCTCACCGGGACAGGGGGCATTATTGATCTCTGGAAACACCATATATTTT. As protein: CASSSPGQGALLISGNTIYF. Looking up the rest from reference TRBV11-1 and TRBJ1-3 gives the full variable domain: EAEVAQSPRYKITEKSQAVAFWCDPISGHATLYWYRQILGQGPELLVQFQDESVVDDSQLPKDRFSAERLKGVDSTLKIQPAELGDSAMYLCASSSPGQGALLISGNTIYFGEGSWLTVV.